This TCR beta chain comes out of a study of beta chain features in type 1 diabetes. Details on this clone: Its matching antigen is unknown.

Notes on the study in general: The study found moderately but significantly shorter TCRB CDR3s in all four CD4+ subsets of Type 1 diabetes patients.

Expressed TCRB transcripts were sequenced, since all the RNA that had been isolated was reverse transcribed. Assay: immunoSEQ multiplex PCR; the TCRdb copy retains only in-frame clones and omits some. Counted here are around 160,000 clones, 6.5% to 10% occurring once; the ten biggest clones make up more than 0.5%. Germline CDR1 SGHVS, CDR2 FQNEAQ. V lost 2 bases and J lost 6; bases outside the gene matches: 7. The CDR3 is 16 residues long. This chain joins TRBV7-8 and TRBJ1-4, with 9 bases matching TRBD1. The sequenced sample was central memory CD4+ T cells from blood. The TCR sequence derives from a woman younger than 30 with type 1 diabetes. This CDR3 is CASSLKPGQGDEKLFF. The CDR3 region has the DNA TGTGCCAGCAGCTTAAAACCGGGACAGGGCGATGAAAAACTGTTTTTT.